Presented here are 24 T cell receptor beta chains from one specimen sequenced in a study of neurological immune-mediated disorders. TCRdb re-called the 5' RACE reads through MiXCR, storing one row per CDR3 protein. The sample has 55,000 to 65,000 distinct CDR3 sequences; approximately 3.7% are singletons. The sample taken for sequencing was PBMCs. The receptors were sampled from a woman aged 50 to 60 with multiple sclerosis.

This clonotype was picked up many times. CDR3 nucleotide sequence: TGTGCCAGCAGTGGAGGGGGGTTCTCTGGAAACACCATATATTTT. Translating gives CASSGGGFSGNTIYF. V usage is TRBV2 and J usage is TRBJ1-3, with a weak D call TRBD1 (6 bases). This CDR3 has 15 amino acids. Germline V gene lookup returns CDR1 SNHLY and CDR2 FYNNEI. The V gene lost 4 bases and the J gene lost 0 bases, with 10 bases spanning the gap.

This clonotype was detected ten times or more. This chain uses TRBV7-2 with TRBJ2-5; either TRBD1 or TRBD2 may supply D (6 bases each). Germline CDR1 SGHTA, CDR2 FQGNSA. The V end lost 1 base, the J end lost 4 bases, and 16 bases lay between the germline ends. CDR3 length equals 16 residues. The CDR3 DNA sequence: TGTGCCAGCAGCTTAGAAGGTTTAGGGGGGCGAGAGACCCAGTACTTC. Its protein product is CASSLEGLGGRETQYF.

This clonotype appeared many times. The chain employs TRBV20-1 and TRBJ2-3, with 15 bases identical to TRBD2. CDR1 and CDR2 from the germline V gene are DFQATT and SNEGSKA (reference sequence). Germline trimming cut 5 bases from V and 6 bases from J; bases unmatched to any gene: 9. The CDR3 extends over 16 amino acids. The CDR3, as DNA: TGCAGTGCTCAACCGGGACTAGCGGGAGGATTCGATACGCAGTATTTT. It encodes CSAQPGLAGGFDTQYF.

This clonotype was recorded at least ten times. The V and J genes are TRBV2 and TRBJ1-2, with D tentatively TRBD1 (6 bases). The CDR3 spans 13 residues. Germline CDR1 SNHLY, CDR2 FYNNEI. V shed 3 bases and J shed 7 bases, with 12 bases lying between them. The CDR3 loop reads CASSEGGRGGYTF. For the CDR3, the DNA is TGTGCCAGCAGTGAGGGGGGGCGTGGTGGCTACACCTTC.

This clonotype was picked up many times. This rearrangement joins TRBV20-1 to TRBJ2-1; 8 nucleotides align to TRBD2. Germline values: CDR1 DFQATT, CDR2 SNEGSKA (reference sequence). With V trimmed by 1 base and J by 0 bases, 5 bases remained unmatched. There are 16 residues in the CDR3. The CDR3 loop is CSARGASGYSYNEQFF. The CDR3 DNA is TGCAGTGCTAGAGGAGCTAGCGGGTACTCCTACAATGAGCAGTTCTTC.

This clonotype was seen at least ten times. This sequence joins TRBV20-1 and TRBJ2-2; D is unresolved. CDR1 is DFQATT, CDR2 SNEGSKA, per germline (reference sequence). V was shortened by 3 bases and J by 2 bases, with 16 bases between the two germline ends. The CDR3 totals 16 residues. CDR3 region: CSARAPGGENTGELFF. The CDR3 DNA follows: TGCAGTGCTAGGGCCCCGGGTGGCGAAAACACCGGGGAGCTGTTTTTT.

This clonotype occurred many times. The CDR3 nucleotides read TGCAGTATCCCCACGGGGGATTCCTACGAGCAGTACTTC. It encodes CSIPTGDSYEQYF. The V call is TRBV20-1, the J call TRBJ2-7; TRBD2 is a possible D gene (6 bases). The CDR3 loop spans 13 amino acids. Germline-derived CDR1 and CDR2 are DFQATT and SNEGSKA (reference sequence). Trimming cost V 8 bases and J 1 base, with 15 bases left between them.

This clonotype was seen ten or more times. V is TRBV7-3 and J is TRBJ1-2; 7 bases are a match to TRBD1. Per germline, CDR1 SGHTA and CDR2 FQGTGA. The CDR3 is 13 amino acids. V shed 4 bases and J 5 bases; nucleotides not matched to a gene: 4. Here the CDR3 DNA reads TGTGCCAGCAGCTCTCTACAGGGGTATGGCTACACCTTC. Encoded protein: CASSSLQGYGYTF.

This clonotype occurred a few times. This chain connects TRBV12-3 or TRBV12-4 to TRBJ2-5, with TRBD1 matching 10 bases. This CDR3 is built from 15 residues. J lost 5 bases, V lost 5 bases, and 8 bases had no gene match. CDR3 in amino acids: CASSPGTGVGETQYF. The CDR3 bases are TGTGCCAGCAGTCCCGGGACAGGGGTGGGTGAGACCCAGTACTTC.

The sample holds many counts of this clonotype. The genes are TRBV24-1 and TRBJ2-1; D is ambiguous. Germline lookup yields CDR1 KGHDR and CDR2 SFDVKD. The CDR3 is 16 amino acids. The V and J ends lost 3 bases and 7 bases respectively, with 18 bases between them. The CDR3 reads CATSDGLARKGNEQFF. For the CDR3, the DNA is TGTGCCACCAGTGATGGGTTGGCCAGGAAAGGGAATGAGCAGTTCTTC.

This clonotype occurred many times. The CDR3 region is CASSQFRQGGGYTF. The DNA for the CDR3 is TGTGCCAGCAGCCAATTTCGGCAGGGCGGTGGCTACACCTTC. V is TRBV3-1 and J is TRBJ1-2; D is perhaps TRBD1 (5 bases). Germline CDR1 LGHDT, CDR2 YNNKEL (reference sequence). Trimming took off 2 bases at V and 7 bases at J, with 14 bases between the two ends. This CDR3 contains 14 residues.

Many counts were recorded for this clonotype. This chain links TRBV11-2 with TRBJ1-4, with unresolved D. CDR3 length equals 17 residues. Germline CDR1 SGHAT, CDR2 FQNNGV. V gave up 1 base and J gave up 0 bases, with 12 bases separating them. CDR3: CASSLGVGLATNEKLFF. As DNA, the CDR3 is TGTGCCAGCAGCTTAGGAGTAGGGCTGGCAACTAATGAAAAACTGTTTTTT.

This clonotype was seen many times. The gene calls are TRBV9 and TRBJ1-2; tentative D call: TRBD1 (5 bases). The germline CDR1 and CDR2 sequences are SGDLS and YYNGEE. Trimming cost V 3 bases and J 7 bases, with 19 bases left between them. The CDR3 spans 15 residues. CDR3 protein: CASSASLDSGGGYTF. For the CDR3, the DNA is TGTGCCAGCAGCGCCTCCCTAGACAGCGGTGGTGGCTACACCTTC.

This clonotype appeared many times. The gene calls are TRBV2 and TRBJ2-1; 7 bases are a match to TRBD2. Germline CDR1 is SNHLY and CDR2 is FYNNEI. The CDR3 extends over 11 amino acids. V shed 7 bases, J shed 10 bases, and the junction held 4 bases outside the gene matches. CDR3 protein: CASTSGREQFF. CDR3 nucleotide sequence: TGTGCCAGCACTAGCGGAAGGGAGCAGTTCTTC. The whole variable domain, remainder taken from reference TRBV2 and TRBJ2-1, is EPEVTQTPSHQVTQMGQEVILRCVPISNHLYFYWYRQILGQKVEFLVSFYNNEISEKSEIFDDQFSVERPDGSNFTLKIRSTKLEDSAMYFCASTSGREQFFGPGTRLTVL.

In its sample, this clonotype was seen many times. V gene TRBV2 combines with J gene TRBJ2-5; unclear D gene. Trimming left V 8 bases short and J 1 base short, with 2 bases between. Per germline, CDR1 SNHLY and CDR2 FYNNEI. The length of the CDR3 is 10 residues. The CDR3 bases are TGTGCCAGCGGCCAAGAGACCCAGTACTTC. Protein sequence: CASGQETQYF. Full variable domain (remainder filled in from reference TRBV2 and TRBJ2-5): EPEVTQTPSHQVTQMGQEVILRCVPISNHLYFYWYRQILGQKVEFLVSFYNNEISEKSEIFDDQFSVERPDGSNFTLKIRSTKLEDSAMYFCASGQETQYFGPGTRLLVL.

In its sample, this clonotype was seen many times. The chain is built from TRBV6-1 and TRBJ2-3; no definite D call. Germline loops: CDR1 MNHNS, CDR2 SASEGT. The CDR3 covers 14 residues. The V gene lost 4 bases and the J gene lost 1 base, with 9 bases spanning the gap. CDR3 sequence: CASSALEGTDTQYF. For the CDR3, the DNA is TGTGCCAGCAGTGCTCTAGAGGGCACAGATACGCAGTATTTT.

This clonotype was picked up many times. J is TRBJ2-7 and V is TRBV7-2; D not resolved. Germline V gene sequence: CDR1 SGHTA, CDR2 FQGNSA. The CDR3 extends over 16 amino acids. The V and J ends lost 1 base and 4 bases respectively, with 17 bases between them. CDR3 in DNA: TGTGCCAGCAGCTTAGGTCTGCTGGGGTTGAGGTACGAGCAGTACTTC. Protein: CASSLGLLGLRYEQYF.

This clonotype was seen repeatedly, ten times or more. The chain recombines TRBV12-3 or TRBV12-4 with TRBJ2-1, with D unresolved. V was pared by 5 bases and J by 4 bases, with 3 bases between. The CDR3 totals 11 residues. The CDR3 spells CASSNYNEQFF. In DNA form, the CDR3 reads TGTGCCAGCAGTAATTACAATGAGCAGTTCTTC.

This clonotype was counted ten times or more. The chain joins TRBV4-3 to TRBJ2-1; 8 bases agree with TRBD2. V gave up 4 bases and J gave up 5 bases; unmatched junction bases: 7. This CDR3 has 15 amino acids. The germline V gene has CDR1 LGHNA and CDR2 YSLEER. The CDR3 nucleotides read TGCGCCAGCAGCCCTAGGGGCGGGAGGAACAATGAGCAGTTCTTC. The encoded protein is CASSPRGGRNNEQFF.

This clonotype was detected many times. The CDR3 DNA follows: TGCAGTGCAGACCCAAAAGCGGGAGCCTACAATGAGCAGTTCTTC. This translates into CSADPKAGAYNEQFF. The chain has TRBV20-1 and TRBJ2-1; 8 bases line up with TRBD2. Trimming cost V 6 bases and J 2 bases; bases outside gene matches: 9. This CDR3 has 15 amino acids. Germline values: CDR1 DFQATT, CDR2 SNEGSKA (reference sequence).

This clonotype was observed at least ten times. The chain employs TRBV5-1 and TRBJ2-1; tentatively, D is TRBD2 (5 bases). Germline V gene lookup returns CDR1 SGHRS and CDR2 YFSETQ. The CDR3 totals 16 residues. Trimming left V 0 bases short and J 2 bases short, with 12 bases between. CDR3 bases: TGCGCCAGCAGCTTGGTTGGGAGTACAACCTACAATGAGCAGTTCTTC. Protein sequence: CASSLVGSTTYNEQFF.

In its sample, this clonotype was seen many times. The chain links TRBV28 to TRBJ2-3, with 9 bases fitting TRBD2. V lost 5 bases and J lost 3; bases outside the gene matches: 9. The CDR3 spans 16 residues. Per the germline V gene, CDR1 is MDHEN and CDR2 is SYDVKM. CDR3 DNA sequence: TGTGCCAGCAGTCATATCTTAGCGGGAGTAACAGATACGCAGTATTTT. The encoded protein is CASSHILAGVTDTQYF.

The CDR3 coding sequence is TGTGCCAGCAGTTACCCAGGGAGCTATGGCTACACCTTC. It specifies CASSYPGSYGYTF. The chain has TRBV6-2 or TRBV6-3 and TRBJ1-2, with D possibly being TRBD1 (5 bases). V was trimmed by 2 bases and J by 4 bases, leaving 8 bases between them. Germline CDR1 is MNHEY and CDR2 is SVGEGT. The CDR3 is 13 amino acids.

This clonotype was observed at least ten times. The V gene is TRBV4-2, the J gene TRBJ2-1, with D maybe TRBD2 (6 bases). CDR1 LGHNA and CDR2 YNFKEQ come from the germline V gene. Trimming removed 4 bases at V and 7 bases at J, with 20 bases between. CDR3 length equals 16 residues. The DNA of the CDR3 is TGTGCCAGCAGCCCCAATCCCGGACTACAGAGGAATGAGCAGTTCTTC. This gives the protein CASSPNPGLQRNEQFF.